This T cell receptor (beta chain) came from a study of technical replicates of blood from a handful of donors. Sequencing was performed with immunoSEQ multiplex PCR; in TCRdb, only in-frame clones are kept and a portion is missing. The top ten hold roughly 0.33% of the sample, which has 100,000 or so clones, around 96% seen once. The CDR3 covers 13 residues. Germline assignment: CDR1 SGHVS and CDR2 FQNEAQ. V was shortened by 5 bases and J by 4 bases, with 12 bases between the two germline ends. Material: T cells isolated from PBMCs. This sequence was found in a human donor in good health. The chain employs TRBV7-8 and TRBJ2-7, with no clear D. This chain's CDR3 is CASSPEAVYEQYF. In DNA, the CDR3 is TGTGCCAGCAGCCCAGAGGCGGTTTACGAGCAGTACTTC.